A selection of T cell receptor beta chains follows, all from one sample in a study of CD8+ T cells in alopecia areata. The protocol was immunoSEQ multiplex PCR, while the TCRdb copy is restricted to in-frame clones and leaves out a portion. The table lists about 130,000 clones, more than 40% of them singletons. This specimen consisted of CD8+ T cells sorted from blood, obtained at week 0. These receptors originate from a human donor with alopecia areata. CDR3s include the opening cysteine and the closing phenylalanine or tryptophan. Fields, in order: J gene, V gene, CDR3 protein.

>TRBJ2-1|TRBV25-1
CASSGPGGYNEQFF
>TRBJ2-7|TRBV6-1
CASSESVLDSPDEQYF
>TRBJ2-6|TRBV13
CASSAFSGDSGANVLTF
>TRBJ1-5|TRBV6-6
CATNRQGNQPQHF
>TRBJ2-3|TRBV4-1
CASSQDRGVPGEYF
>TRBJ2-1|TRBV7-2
CASGRFSGGYNEQFF
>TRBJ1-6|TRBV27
CASSFGVYSPLHF
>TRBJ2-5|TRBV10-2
CASTDGTSGDRETQYF
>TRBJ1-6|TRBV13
CASSSRGDRNSPLHF
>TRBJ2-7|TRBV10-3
CAITPGTASYEQYF
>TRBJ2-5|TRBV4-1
CASSQGQIKETQYF
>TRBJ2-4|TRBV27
CASSLSPNSIQYF
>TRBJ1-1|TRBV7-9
CASSPSPGFGAFF
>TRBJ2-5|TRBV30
CAWRARGGETQYF
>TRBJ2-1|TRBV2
CASSSTHYNEQFF
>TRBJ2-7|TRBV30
CAWSFLGSPGGEQYF
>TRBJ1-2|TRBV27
CASSFGGSYGYTF
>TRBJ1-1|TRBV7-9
CASSWYGTGETEAFF
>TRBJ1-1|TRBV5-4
CASSMRGGVSRAFF
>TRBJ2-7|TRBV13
CASSEGRDVGYEQYF
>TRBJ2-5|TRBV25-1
CASEAGGGETQYF
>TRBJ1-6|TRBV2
CASAPRGSPLHF
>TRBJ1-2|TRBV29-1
CSVEDPEGEVPYGYTF
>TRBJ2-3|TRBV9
CASSGPTGLSTDTQYF
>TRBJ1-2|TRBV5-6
CASSTWTGEHYGYTF
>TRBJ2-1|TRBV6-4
CASSEAYGGIEQFF
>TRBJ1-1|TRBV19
CASSRGTEKYTEAFF
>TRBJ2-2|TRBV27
CASSLRTANTGELFF
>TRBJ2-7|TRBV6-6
CASSSPGLESSYEQYF
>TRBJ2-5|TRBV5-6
CASSPGASGGAGETQYF
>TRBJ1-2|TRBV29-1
CSVGPDGYTF
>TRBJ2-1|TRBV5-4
CASSFESLEVEQFF
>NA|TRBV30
CAWTPGGYEQYF
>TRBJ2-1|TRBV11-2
CASSPLGGRYNEQFF
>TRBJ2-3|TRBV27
CASSLFPDSTDTQYF
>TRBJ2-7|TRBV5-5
CASSYRVTYEQYF
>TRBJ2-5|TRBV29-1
CSVELGWGFQETQYF
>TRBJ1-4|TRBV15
CATSRDRALGEKLFF
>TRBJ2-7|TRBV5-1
CASSLRGDMVGEQYF
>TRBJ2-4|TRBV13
CASSLPAGGNIQYF
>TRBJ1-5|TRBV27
CASSPIQGQGANQPQHF
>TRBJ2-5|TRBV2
CASSEYPMGETQYF
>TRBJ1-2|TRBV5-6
CASTPDRGYGYTF
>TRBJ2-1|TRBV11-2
CASSLDPLNEQFF
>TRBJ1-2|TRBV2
CAVQGAYGYTF
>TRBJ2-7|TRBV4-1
CASSPTSVHLYEQYF
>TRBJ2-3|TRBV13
CASSLVADTQYF
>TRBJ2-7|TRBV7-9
CASSFGLTPGEQYF
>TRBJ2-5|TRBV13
CASSSTSGGEEETQYF
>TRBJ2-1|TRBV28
CASSPGTGPTYNEQFF
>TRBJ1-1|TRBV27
CASSLLYRDGVNTEAFF
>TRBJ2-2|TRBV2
CASSEGAGIGELFF
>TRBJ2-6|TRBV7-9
CASSLGSSHSGANVLTF
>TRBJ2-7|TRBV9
CASSVGWRENEQYF
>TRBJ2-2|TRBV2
CASSEALLGIGGELFF
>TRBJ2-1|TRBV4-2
CASSQDTSGGANEQFF
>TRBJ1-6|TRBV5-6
CASSLAWGDSPLHF
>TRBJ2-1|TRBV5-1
CASSYGAEQFF
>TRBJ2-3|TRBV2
CASSEDMRATDTQYF
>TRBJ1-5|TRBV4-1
CASSPGFYYSNQPQHF